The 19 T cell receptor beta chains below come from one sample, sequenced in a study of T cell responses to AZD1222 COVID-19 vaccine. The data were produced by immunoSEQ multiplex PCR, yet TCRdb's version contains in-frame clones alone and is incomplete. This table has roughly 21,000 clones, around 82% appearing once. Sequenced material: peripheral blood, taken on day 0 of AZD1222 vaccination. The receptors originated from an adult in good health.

The CDR3 region has the DNA TGCAGCGTTGATTTTGGCCTGATTGCGCAGTATTTT. Its protein is CSVDFGLIAQYF. V and J are TRBV29-1 and TRBJ2-3, with D unclear. This CDR3 is 12 amino acids long. Trimming cost V 3 bases and J 10 bases, with 14 bases left between them. The V gene's germline CDR1 is SQVTM and CDR2 ANQGSEA.

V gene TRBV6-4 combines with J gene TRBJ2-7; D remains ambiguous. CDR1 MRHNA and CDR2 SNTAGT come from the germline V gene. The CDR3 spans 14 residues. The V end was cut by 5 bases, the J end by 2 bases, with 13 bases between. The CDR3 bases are TGTGCCAGCAGTCGAGCACACACACCCTACGAGCAGTACTTC. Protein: CASSRAHTPYEQYF.

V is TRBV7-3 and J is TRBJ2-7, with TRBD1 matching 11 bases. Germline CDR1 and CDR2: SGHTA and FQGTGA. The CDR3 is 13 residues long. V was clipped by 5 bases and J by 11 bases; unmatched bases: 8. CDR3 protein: CASSAGTGGMKYF. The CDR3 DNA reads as TGTGCCAGCAGCGCCGGGACAGGGGGAATGAAGTACTTC.

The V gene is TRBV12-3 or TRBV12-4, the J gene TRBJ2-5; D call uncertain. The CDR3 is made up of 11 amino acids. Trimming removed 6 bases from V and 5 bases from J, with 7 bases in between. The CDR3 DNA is TGTGCCAGCAGACTCCGGGAGACCCAGTACTTC. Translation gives CASRLRETQYF.

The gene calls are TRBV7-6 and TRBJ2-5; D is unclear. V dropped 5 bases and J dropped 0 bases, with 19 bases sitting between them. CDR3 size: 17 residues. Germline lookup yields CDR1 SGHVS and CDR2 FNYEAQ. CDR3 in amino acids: CASSPDWSRNYQETQYF. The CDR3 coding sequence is TGTGCCAGCAGCCCCGATTGGTCACGGAATTACCAAGAGACCCAGTACTTC.

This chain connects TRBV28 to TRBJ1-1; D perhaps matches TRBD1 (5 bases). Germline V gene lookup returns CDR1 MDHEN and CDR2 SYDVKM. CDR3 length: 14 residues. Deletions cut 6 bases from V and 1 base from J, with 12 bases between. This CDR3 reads CASRPPGPNTEAFF. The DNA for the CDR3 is TGTGCCAGCAGGCCGCCGGGACCGAACACTGAAGCTTTCTTT.

CDR3 coding DNA: TGTGCCACCAGCAGAGATCTCGGGACTAATTTCGAGCAGTACTTC. This codes for CATSRDLGTNFEQYF. This sequence joins TRBV15 and TRBJ2-7, with 7 bases lining up with TRBD2. Germline CDR1 reads LNHNV; CDR2 reads YYDKDF (reference sequence). Germline trimming cut 0 bases from V and 6 bases from J; bases unmatched to any gene: 8. This CDR3 is 15 amino acids long.

For the CDR3, the DNA is TGCGCCAGCAGCCAATTTTATAATGAAAAACTGTTTTTT. Translation: CASSQFYNEKLFF. The chain joins TRBV4-3 to TRBJ1-4; D not certain. V was pared by 2 bases and J by 4 bases, with 5 bases between. This CDR3 is built from 13 residues. Germline lookup yields CDR1 LGHNA and CDR2 YSLEER.

The CDR3 sequence is CASSITGPPLHF. The CDR3 region has the DNA TGTGCCAGCAGTATCACAGGACCACCCCTCCACTTT. This chain joins TRBV6-2 or TRBV6-3 and TRBJ1-6; D may be TRBD1 (5 bases). The CDR3 contains 12 residues. Between the trimmed V and J ends, which lost 5 bases and 11 bases, there was a span of 10 bases. Germline CDR1 is MNHEY and CDR2 is SVGEGT.

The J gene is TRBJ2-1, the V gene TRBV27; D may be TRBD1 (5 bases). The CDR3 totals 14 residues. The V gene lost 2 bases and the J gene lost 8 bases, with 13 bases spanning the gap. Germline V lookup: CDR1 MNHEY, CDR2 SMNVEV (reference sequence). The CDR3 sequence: CASSLGPGKDEQFF. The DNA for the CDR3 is TGTGCCAGCAGTTTAGGTCCAGGGAAGGATGAGCAGTTCTTC.

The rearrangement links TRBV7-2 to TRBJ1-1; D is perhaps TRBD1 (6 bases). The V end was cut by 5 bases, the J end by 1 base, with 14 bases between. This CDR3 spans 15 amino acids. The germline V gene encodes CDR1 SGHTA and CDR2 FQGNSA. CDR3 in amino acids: CASSPQGWGNTEAFF. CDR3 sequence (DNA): TGTGCCAGCAGCCCCCAGGGGTGGGGGAACACTGAAGCTTTCTTT.

The CDR3 loop is CASSLLLLGIGDSYEQYF. Written as DNA, the CDR3 is TGTGCCAGCAGTTTACTACTTTTGGGGATAGGGGATTCCTACGAGCAGTACTTC. The chain employs TRBV28 and TRBJ2-7; D is perhaps TRBD1 (5 bases). Trimming removed 2 bases at V and 1 base at J, with 21 bases between. CDR1 MDHEN and CDR2 SYDVKM come from the germline V gene. The CDR3 has 18 residues.

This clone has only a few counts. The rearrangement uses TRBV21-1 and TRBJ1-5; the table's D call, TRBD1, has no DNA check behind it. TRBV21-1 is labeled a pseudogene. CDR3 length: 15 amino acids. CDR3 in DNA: TGTGCCAGCAGCTCTACAGGGGACAGCTATCAGCCCCAGCATTTT. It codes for CASSSTGDSYQPQHF.

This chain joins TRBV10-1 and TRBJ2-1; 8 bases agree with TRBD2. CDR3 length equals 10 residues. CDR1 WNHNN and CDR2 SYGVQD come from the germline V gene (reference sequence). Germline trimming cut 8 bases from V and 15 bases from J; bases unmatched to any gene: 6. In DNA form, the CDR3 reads TGCGCCAGCCGGACTAGCCCTCTGTTCTTC. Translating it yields CASRTSPLFF.

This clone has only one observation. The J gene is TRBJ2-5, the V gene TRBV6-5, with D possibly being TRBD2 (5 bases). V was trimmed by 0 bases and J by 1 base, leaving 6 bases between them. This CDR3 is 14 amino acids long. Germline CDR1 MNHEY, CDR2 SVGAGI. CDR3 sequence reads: CASSYSRGQETQYF. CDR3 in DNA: TGTGCCAGCAGTTACTCCCGGGGCCAAGAGACCCAGTACTTC.

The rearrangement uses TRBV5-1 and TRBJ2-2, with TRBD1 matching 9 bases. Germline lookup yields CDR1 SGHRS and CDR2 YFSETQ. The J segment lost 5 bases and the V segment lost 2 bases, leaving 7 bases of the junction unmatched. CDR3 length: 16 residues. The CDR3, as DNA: TGCGCCAGCAGCTTAGGACAGGGGCTTGAGACCGGGGAGCTGTTTTTT. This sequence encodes CASSLGQGLETGELFF.

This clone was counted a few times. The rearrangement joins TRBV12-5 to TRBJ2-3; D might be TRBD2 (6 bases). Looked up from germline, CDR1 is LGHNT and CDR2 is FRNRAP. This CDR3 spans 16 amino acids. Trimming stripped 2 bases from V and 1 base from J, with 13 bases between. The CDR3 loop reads CASGLYGGPGTDTQYF. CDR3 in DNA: TGTGCTAGTGGTTTGTACGGGGGACCTGGCACAGATACGCAGTATTTT.

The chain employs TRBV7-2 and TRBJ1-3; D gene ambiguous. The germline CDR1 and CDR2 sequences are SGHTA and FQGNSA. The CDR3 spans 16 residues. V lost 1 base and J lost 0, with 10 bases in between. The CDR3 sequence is CASSLVDGYSGNTIYF. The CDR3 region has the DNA TGTGCCAGCAGCTTAGTAGACGGATACTCTGGAAACACCATATATTTT.

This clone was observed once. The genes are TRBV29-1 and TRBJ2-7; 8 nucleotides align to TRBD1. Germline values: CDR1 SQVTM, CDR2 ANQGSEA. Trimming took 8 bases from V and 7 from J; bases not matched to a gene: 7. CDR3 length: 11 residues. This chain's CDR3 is CSTGQGQEQYF. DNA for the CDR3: TGCAGCACCGGACAGGGTCAAGAGCAGTACTTC.